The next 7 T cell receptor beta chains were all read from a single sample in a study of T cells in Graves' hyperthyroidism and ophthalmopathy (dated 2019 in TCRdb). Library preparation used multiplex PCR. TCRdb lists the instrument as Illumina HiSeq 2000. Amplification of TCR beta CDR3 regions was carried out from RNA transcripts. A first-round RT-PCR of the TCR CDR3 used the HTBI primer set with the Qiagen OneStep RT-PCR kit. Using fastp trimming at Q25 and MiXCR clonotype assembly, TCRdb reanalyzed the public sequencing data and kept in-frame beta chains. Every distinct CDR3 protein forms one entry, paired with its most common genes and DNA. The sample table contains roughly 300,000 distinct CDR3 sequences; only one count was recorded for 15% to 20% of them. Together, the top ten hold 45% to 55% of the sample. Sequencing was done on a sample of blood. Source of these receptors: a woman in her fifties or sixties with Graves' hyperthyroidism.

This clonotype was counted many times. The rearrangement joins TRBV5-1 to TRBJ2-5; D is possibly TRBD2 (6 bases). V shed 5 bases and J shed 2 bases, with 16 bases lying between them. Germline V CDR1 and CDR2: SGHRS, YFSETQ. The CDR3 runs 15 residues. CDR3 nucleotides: TGCGCCAGCAGAGAAGGAGGGCAGAGACAAGAGACCCAGTACTTC. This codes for CASREGGQRQETQYF.

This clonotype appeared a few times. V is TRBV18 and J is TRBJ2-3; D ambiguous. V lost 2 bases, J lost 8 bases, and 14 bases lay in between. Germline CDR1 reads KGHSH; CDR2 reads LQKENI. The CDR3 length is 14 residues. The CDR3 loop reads CASSPKRSAGTQYF. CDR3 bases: TGTGCCAGCTCACCAAAGCGAAGCGCAGGTACGCAGTATTTT. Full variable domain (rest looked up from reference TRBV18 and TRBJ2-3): NAGVMQNPRHLVRRRGQEARLRCSPMKGHSHVYWYRQLPEEGLKFMVYLQKENIIDESGMPKERFSAEFPKEGPSILRIQQVVRGDSAAYFCASSPKRSAGTQYFGPGTRLTVL.

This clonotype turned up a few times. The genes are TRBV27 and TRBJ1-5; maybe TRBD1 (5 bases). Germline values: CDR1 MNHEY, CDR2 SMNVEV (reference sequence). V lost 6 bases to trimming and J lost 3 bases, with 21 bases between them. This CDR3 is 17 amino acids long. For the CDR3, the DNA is TGTGCCAGCAGCCCCTTTTGGGGCAGCACTTTCAATCAGCCCCAGCATTTT. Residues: CASSPFWGSTFNQPQHF.

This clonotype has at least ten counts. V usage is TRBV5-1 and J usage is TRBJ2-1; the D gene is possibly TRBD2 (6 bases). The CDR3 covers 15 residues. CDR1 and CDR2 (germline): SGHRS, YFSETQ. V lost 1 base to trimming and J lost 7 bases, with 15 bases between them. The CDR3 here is CASSLLSGSKNEQFF. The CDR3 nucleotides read TGCGCCAGCAGCTTGCTCAGCGGGTCCAAGAATGAGCAGTTCTTC.

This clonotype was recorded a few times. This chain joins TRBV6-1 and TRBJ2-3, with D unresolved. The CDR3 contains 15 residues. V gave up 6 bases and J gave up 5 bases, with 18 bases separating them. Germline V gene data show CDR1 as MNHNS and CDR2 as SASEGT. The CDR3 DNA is TGTGCCAGCAGCACCCTGACAAGCGCGGTAGATACGCAGTATTTT. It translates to CASSTLTSAVDTQYF.

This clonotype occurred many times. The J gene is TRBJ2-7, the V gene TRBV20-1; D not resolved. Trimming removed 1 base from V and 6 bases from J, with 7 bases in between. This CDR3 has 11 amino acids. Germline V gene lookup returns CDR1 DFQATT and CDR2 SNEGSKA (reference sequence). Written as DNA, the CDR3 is TGCAGTGCTAGAGGTTATCGCGAGCAGTACTTC. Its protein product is CSARGYREQYF.

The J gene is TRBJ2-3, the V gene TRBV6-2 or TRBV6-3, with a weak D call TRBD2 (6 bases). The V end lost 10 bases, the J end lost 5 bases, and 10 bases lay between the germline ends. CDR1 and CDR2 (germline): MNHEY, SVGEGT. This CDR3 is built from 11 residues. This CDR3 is CATHGGDTQYF. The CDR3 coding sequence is TGTGCCACCCACGGGGGAGATACGCAGTATTTT.